This TCR beta chain derives from a study of T-cell reconstitution after alpha-beta-depleted transplantation in children. Using unique molecular identifiers, the investigators prepared the TCRbeta library. One entry per CDR3 protein, called by TCRdb with MiXCR from the PCR reads. Of hundreds of thousands of distinct CDR3 sequences listed, roughly 13% are singletons. Trimming pared 4 bases from V and 1 base from J, leaving 13 bases between. This CDR3 region has 15 residues. CDR1 and CDR2 (germline): LGHNA, YNFKEQ. The sequence was obtained from a male patient aged 10 to 17 who had a stem cell transplant for acute myeloid leukemia, so the T cells may come from the graft donor. Sequences were derived from PBMCs, mostly from graft donor cells, sampled 360 days after TCRalphabeta/CD19-depleted stem cell transplant. The chain has TRBV4-2 and TRBJ2-5; possibly TRBD2 for D (6 bases). CDR3 residues: CASSRILAAQETQYF. CDR3 nucleotide sequence: TGTGCCAGCAGCCGAATTTTAGCGGCCCAAGAGACCCAGTACTTC.